Only a few counts were recorded for the clone carrying this T cell receptor beta chain. These data are taken from a study of sequential checkpoint blockade in melanoma. The wider study: Under 25 patients had matched tumor biopsies before treatment and at week 13 after nivolumab or ipilimumab alone.

This sample's treatment: randomized to nivolumab then ipilimumab (arm A) or the reverse (arm B). The ends were cut back, 0 bases at V and 3 bases at J, with 11 bases in the middle. Germline V gene sequence: CDR1 LNHNV, CDR2 YYDKDF (reference sequence). The CDR3 is made up of 15 amino acids. The repertoire was sequenced with immunoSEQ multiplex PCR; TCRdb's copy has only in-frame clones and lacks some. The table includes 9,000 to 9,500 clones, approximately 30% detected once. The chain carries TRBV15 and TRBJ1-2; D not certain. The input for sequencing was tumor tissue (inferred from file names), taken from a patient given nivolumab and ipilimumab in sequence. This sequence originates from a human donor with melanoma. CDR3 in DNA: TGTGCCACCAGCAGAGATCTTGAGGTGTACTATGGCTACACCTTC. This codes for CATSRDLEVYYGYTF.